This paragraph covers one T cell receptor (beta chain) sequence. This record comes from a study of blood T cell repertoires in COVID-19. On the study more broadly: The origin of the acute and convalescent COVID-19 samples was the United States, Italy and Spain. The analysed material was cDNA or gDNA that came from T cells, B-cell-depleted T cells, or PBMCs.

There are 16 residues in the CDR3. Germline lookup yields CDR1 KGHDR and CDR2 SFDVKD. Losses at the gene ends were 5 bases for V and 4 bases for J; bases not matched to a gene: 5. Original processing notes: Reference gene primer amplification yielded estimated nucleated cell counts. Only in-frame clones appear in the TCRdb table, and some are missing; sequencing was by immunoSEQ multiplex PCR. The V and J calls and clone size were taken over from that table, and D and trimming were inferred from the DNA. The table records about 140,000 clones, roughly 80% of them present only once. This TCR came from a man aged 65 to 85 who had recovered from COVID-19. The chain employs TRBV24-1 and TRBJ1-5; 12 positions agree with TRBD1. Sequenced: peripheral blood. The CDR3 protein is CATSAGTGGGNQPQHF. In nucleotides, the CDR3 is TGTGCCACCAGTGCTGGGACAGGGGGCGGGAATCAGCCCCAGCATTTT.